Here is one T cell receptor (beta chain) with its context. The target of this receptor is not known. A junction boundary mismatches the germline segment, possibly from a read error. CDR1 and CDR2 are drawn from the germline V gene: MDHEN, SYDVKM. The CDR3 goes from the cysteine to the phenylalanine over 14 residues. The sequence is cut down to CDR3 DNA, 42 bases in frame from base 1. The donors were included in the validation cohort of roughly 130 subjects, a group kept apart from the approximately 700-subject first cohort. The sample originates from a study of cytomegalovirus exposure and HLA in healthy donors (dated by TCRdb to about 2017). Study-level background: The 500 to 800 repertoires of the first cohort and the approximately 130 validation repertoires were produced on the same platform, according to a later analysis. The study aimed to test whether signatures of past pathogen exposure could be identified by cataloging public T cell receptors. To predict cytomegalovirus infection status, the study brought together high-throughput TCR immunosequencing, statistical association of individual TCRs with disease status, and machine learning. In addition to the first cohort of approximately 650 subjects, a separate validation cohort of approximately 120 different subjects was used. What the research found in general, with its limitations: The authors suggested that the approach could potentially be generalized to other disease states and immunological phenotypes. The validation cohort had no HLA typing available for a later analysis, so co-occurrence within that cohort was assessed over all 120 repertoires. Of the cluster scores, approximately 95% were above 0 in a later analysis, which found that TCRs clustered in the first cohort also tended to co-occur in the 120 or so validation repertoires. In the study, about 150 TCR beta chains were listed as associated with cytomegalovirus. In both the original and validation cohorts, the classifier was reported to diagnose cytomegalovirus status with high specificity and sensitivity. In vitro tests confirmed that a few of the cytomegalovirus-associated TCR beta chains recognize cytomegalovirus antigens. Across donors, most TCR sequences were observed very rarely, whereas some public TCRs were present in many individuals.

Library preparation used the immunoSEQ multiplex PCR assay. In the original analysis: To diagnose cytomegalovirus status from the catalog of TCR beta chain sequences, a statistical classification framework was built. TCRdb carries this immuneACCESS record with in-frame sequences only. Its versions omit some clonotypes, under half of them owing to an unresolved V gene in the studies checked, with the rest unexplained. The DNA gave D and trimming, while V, J and clone size come from that table. The sample table lists about 300,000 clones, approximately 88% of them with a count of one. Approximately 0.9% of the sample lies in the top ten.

Sequencing was performed on PBMCs. Recombination joined TRBV28 with TRBJ2-7, and 9 junctional nucleotides match TRBD2. The clonotype comes from a woman younger than 35 in good health and CMV-seronegative. The DNA reads as follows: TGTACCAGCGGGAGGAGCATGTACTCCTACGAGCAGTACTTC. It encodes CTSGRSMYSYEQYF.